Following are 20 T cell receptor beta chains from one sample sequenced in a study of cytomegalovirus exposure and HLA in healthy donors. Clones were sequenced by immunoSEQ multiplex PCR, and TCRdb holds only the in-frame ones, with some missing. The data show 250,000 to 350,000 clones, about 90% seen once. Material: PBMCs. These receptors all stem from a woman under 40 in good health and CMV-seropositive.

This chain links TRBV7-9 with TRBJ1-1; D is possibly TRBD1 (5 bases). V lost 5 bases and J 1 base, leaving 8 bases between the germline ends. The germline V gene has CDR1 SEHNR and CDR2 FQNEAQ (reference sequence). The CDR3 is 13 residues long. The CDR3 region is CASSRTGNTEAFF. The CDR3 DNA reads TGTGCCAGCAGCCGAACAGGGAACACTGAAGCTTTCTTT.

This chain uses TRBV6-5 with TRBJ2-1; D not resolved. The CDR3 runs 12 residues. Trimming cost V 5 bases and J 8 bases, with 10 bases left between them. In germline, CDR1 is MNHEY, CDR2 SVGAGI. Written as DNA, the CDR3 is TGTGCCAGCAGTCCCTCAAGTCATGAGCAGTTCTTC. It encodes CASSPSSHEQFF.

V and J are TRBV13 and TRBJ2-5; the D gene is possibly TRBD2 (5 bases). The CDR3 length is 14 residues. The germline gives CDR1 PRHDT, CDR2 FYEKMQ (reference sequence). Trimming removed 1 base at V and 6 bases at J, with 12 bases between. CDR3 DNA sequence: TGTGCCAGCAGCTTAGAAGAGGGCGCGAAGACCCAGTACTTC. It encodes CASSLEEGAKTQYF. Together with reference TRBV13 and TRBJ2-5, the CDR3 gives the full variable domain: AAGVIQSPRHLIKEKRETATLKCYPIPRHDTVYWYQQGPGQDPQFLISFYEKMQSDKGSIPDRFSAQQFSDYHSELNMSSLELGDSALYFCASSLEEGAKTQYFGPGTRLLVL.

This clone has only one observation. The chain joins TRBV7-8 to TRBJ1-2; D gene unclear. The V gene lost 1 base and the J gene lost 1 base, with 10 bases spanning the gap. Germline values: CDR1 SGHVS, CDR2 FQNEAQ. The CDR3 sequence is 15 residues long. CDR3 sequence (DNA): TGTGCCAGCAGCTTAGAACAGCTTTTTAACTATGGCTACACCTTC. This translates into CASSLEQLFNYGYTF.

The V and J genes are TRBV5-1 and TRBJ2-7; D might be TRBD1 or TRBD2, each matching 5 bases. The CDR3 covers 14 residues. Germline V gene sequence: CDR1 SGHRS, CDR2 YFSETQ. The ends were cut back, 4 bases at V and 2 bases at J, with 13 bases in the middle. CDR3 nucleotides: TGCGCCAGCAGCCCCCGGGACCCCCCCTACGAGCAGTACTTC. Protein sequence: CASSPRDPPYEQYF.

This clone was seen once. The V and J genes are TRBV29-1 and TRBJ2-1; possibly TRBD2 for D (6 bases). This CDR3 region has 12 residues. V lost 8 bases, J lost 3 bases, and 11 bases lay in between. In germline, CDR1 is SQVTM, CDR2 ANQGSEA. Written as DNA, the CDR3 is TGCAGCTCGCGGGGTTACTACAATGAGCAGTTCTTC. It yields the protein CSSRGYYNEQFF.

This chain links TRBV18 with TRBJ1-5, with 7 positions matching TRBD1. The ends lost 2 bases at V and 6 bases at J; junction bases unmatched: 10. CDR3 length: 16 amino acids. Germline V CDR1 and CDR2: KGHSH, LQKENI. The DNA for the CDR3 is TGTGCCAGCTCACCAGCCGGCAGGGGGTCAACTCAGCCCCAGCATTTT. Its translation: CASSPAGRGSTQPQHF.

The gene calls are TRBV6-1 and TRBJ1-5; 8 positions agree with TRBD1. The CDR3 is 17 residues long. Looked up from germline, CDR1 is MNHNS and CDR2 is SASEGT. V was pared by 4 bases and J by 1 base, with 9 bases of the junction left unmatched. As DNA, the CDR3 is TGTGCCAGCAGTGGGGTCAGGGGGCGAATAAGCAATCAGCCCCAGCATTTT. Protein sequence: CASSGVRGRISNQPQHF.

This chain connects TRBV2 to TRBJ1-1; unclear D gene. In germline, CDR1 is SNHLY, CDR2 FYNNEI. Trimming pared 6 bases from V and 0 bases from J, leaving 11 bases between. The CDR3 is 14 residues long. CDR3 DNA sequence: TGTGCCAGCAGCGCCGAACAGATGAACACTGAAGCTTTCTTT. Protein sequence: CASSAEQMNTEAFF. Combining the CDR3 with reference TRBV2 and TRBJ1-1 gives the whole variable domain EPEVTQTPSHQVTQMGQEVILRCVPISNHLYFYWYRQILGQKVEFLVSFYNNEISEKSEIFDDQFSVERPDGSNFTLKIRSTKLEDSAMYFCASSAEQMNTEAFFGQGTRLTVV.

This clone was counted once. The chain recombines TRBV14 with TRBJ1-2; TRBD1 is a possible D gene (5 bases). The CDR3 is made up of 13 amino acids. The germline V gene encodes CDR1 SGHDN and CDR2 FVKESK. Trimming took 4 bases from V and 2 from J, leaving 8 bases between them. CDR3 region: CASSRTGNYGYTF. In nucleotides, the CDR3 is TGTGCCAGCAGCCGAACAGGAAACTATGGCTACACCTTC.

The rearrangement links TRBV27 to TRBJ2-1; the match to TRBD2 covers 11 bases. The CDR3 loop spans 14 amino acids. J lost 4 bases, V lost 6 bases, and 2 bases had no gene match. The germline gives CDR1 MNHEY, CDR2 SMNVEV (reference sequence). The CDR3 coding sequence is TGTGCCAGCAGCGGGACTAGCGGTTACAATGAGCAGTTCTTC. Translated: CASSGTSGYNEQFF.

The rearrangement links TRBV6-4 to TRBJ2-2, with 9 bases lining up with TRBD2. CDR3 size: 17 residues. CDR1 is MRHNA and CDR2 is SNTAGT in the germline V gene. V shed 8 bases and J 0 bases; nucleotides not matched to a gene: 10. The CDR3 is CASSGTSSEANTGELFF. The CDR3 DNA is TGTGCCAGCTCCGGGACTAGCAGTGAGGCGAACACCGGGGAGCTGTTTTTT.

This chain connects TRBV28 to TRBJ2-7; D remains unclear. The germline V gene encodes CDR1 MDHEN and CDR2 SYDVKM. CDR3 length: 12 amino acids. V was pared by 8 bases and J by 2 bases, with 10 bases between. The CDR3 spells CASQDGTYEQYF. The CDR3 nucleotides are TGTGCCAGCCAGGACGGAACCTACGAGCAGTACTTC.

This chain uses TRBV19 with TRBJ2-3, with D possibly TRBD2 on 6 matching bases. The V gene's germline CDR1 is LNHDA and CDR2 SQIVND (reference sequence). V lost 9 bases and J 0 bases, leaving 10 bases between the germline ends. This CDR3 has 13 residues. Written as DNA, the CDR3 is TGTGCCAGCAGGGACTTGAGCACAGATACGCAGTATTTT. This codes for CASRDLSTDTQYF.

V gene TRBV7-6 combines with J gene TRBJ2-1; D remains ambiguous. CDR1 and CDR2 (germline): SGHVS, FNYEAQ. This CDR3 spans 17 amino acids. V dropped 1 base and J dropped 0 bases, with 13 bases sitting between them. CDR3 in DNA: TGTGCCAGCAGCTTAGTTTCTCCACAAAGCTCCTACAATGAGCAGTTCTTC. Translation gives CASSLVSPQSSYNEQFF.

The chain carries TRBV2 and TRBJ2-5; D may correspond to TRBD1 or TRBD2 (6 bases each). This CDR3 has 16 residues. Germline V gene sequence: CDR1 SNHLY, CDR2 FYNNEI. The V end lost 6 bases, the J end lost 4 bases, and 21 bases lay between the germline ends. CDR3 loop: CASSHRARQEGETQYF. The DNA of the CDR3 is TGTGCCAGCAGCCACAGAGCCCGACAGGAGGGAGAGACCCAGTACTTC.

The chain is built from TRBV19 and TRBJ1-2; no clear D. The CDR3 is 14 amino acids. Deletions cut 6 bases from V and 3 bases from J, with 14 bases between. Germline V gene lookup returns CDR1 LNHDA and CDR2 SQIVND (reference sequence). In nucleotides, the CDR3 is TGTGCCAGTAGCACCACCGTCCTCGACTATGGCTACACCTTC. It is translated as CASSTTVLDYGYTF.

This chain uses TRBV19 with TRBJ2-2, with D maybe TRBD2 (5 bases). This CDR3 has 13 amino acids. Trimming cost V 5 bases and J 7 bases, with 11 bases left between them. Germline V gene sequence: CDR1 LNHDA, CDR2 SQIVND (reference sequence). Written as DNA, the CDR3 is TGTGCCAGTAGTCCAGACGGGGTCGGGGAGCTGTTTTTT. Protein product: CASSPDGVGELFF.

There are a few counts of this clone. This chain joins TRBV30 and TRBJ2-5, with D possibly being TRBD1 or TRBD2 (5 bases each). CDR1 is GTSNPN and CDR2 is SVGIG in the germline V gene (reference sequence). Trimming took off 3 bases at V and 4 bases at J, with 12 bases between the two ends. The length of the CDR3 is 13 residues. Here the CDR3 DNA reads TGTGCCTGGAGCGGGGCGACAGTAGAGACCCAGTACTTC. Its protein product is CAWSGATVETQYF.

This rearrangement joins TRBV7-8 to TRBJ1-2; 7 bases are a match to TRBD1. The trim removed 4 bases at V and 1 base at J, leaving 3 bases unmatched. Per the germline V gene, CDR1 is SGHVS and CDR2 is FQNEAQ. This CDR3 has 14 amino acids. CDR3 amino acids: CASSSRQGNYGYTF. The CDR3 nucleotides are TGTGCCAGCAGCTCGAGACAGGGTAACTATGGCTACACCTTC.